This TCR beta chain was observed in a study of T cells after posttransplantation cyclophosphamide. Points from the study as a whole: TRB clonality was highly associated with recipient CMV seropositivity and reactivation.

The CDR3 has 13 residues. Germline V lookup: CDR1 LNHDA, CDR2 SQIVND (reference sequence). V lost 6 bases and J lost 5; bases outside the gene matches: 6. This clone was counted ten times or more. Antigen: not known. Sequencing used immunoSEQ multiplex PCR; TCRdb keeps in-frame clones, though not all of them. Sampling found tens of thousands of clones, none seen once. The receptor was derived from a middle-aged man in good health, CMV-negative, and a related stem cell transplant donor. Specimen: PBMCs. This chain connects TRBV19 to TRBJ1-2, with TRBD1 identical over 7 bases. CDR3 DNA sequence: TGTGCCAGTAGCCCGGGACAGTTATATGGCTACACCTTC. Translation gives CASSPGQLYGYTF. Using reference TRBV19 and TRBJ1-2 for the parts outside the CDR3, the full variable domain is DGGITQSPKYLFRKEGQNVTLSCEQNLNHDAMYWYRQDPGQGLRLIYYSQIVNDFQKGDIAEGYSVSREKKESFPLTVTSAQKNPTAFYLCASSPGQLYGYTFGSGTRLTVV.